This T cell receptor (beta chain) was identified in a study of T cell clones after liver transplantation. Repertoires were generated with immunoSEQ multiplex PCR, while TCRdb's copy carries only in-frame clones and drops some. The table has about 33,000 clones, approximately 96% seen once. The CDR3 has 13 amino acids. V lost 5 bases and J lost 0, with 5 bases in between. The germline CDR1 and CDR2 sequences are MNHEY and SMNVEV (reference sequence). This TCR was sampled from a human patient who received a liver transplant. The T cells may come from the graft donor. The chain recombines TRBV27 with TRBJ1-5; D is undetermined. Material: CD8+ T cells from blood, obtained 12 months after liver transplant. The CDR3 is CASSRYSNQPQHF. CDR3 coding DNA: TGTGCCAGCAGTCGGTATAGCAATCAGCCCCAGCATTTT.